This passage covers 25 T cell receptor beta chains from one sample sequenced in a study of cytomegalovirus exposure and HLA in healthy donors. The assay was immunoSEQ multiplex PCR, and TCRdb's table has in-frame clones only and misses some. The table lists approximately 170,000 clones, roughly 89% of them singletons. The specimen was PBMCs. These receptors came from a woman between 18 and 30 years old in good health and CMV-seropositive.

The chain couples TRBV19 to TRBJ1-1, with a weak D call TRBD1 (6 bases). Germline values: CDR1 LNHDA, CDR2 SQIVND (reference sequence). V lost 5 bases and J lost 5, with 12 bases in between. CDR3 length: 13 residues. CDR3 sequence reads: CASSGRGRTEAFF. The CDR3 DNA reads as TGTGCCAGTAGTGGCAGGGGTAGAACTGAAGCTTTCTTT. Looking up the rest from reference TRBV19 and TRBJ1-1 gives the full variable domain: DGGITQSPKYLFRKEGQNVTLSCEQNLNHDAMYWYRQDPGQGLRLIYYSQIVNDFQKGDIAEGYSVSREKKESFPLTVTSAQKNPTAFYLCASSGRGRTEAFFGQGTRLTVV.

This chain joins TRBV5-4 and TRBJ2-7, with unresolved D. Germline V lookup: CDR1 SGHNT, CDR2 YYREEE (reference sequence). Trimming removed 0 bases from V and 2 bases from J, with 12 bases in between. This CDR3 region has 15 residues. The CDR3 nucleotides are TGTGCCAGCAGCTTGGTGACACTCAATACCTACGAGCAGTACTTC. The encoded protein is CASSLVTLNTYEQYF.

J is TRBJ2-5 and V is TRBV5-6; D is perhaps TRBD1 (5 bases). The CDR3 consists of 13 residues. Germline loops: CDR1 SGHDT, CDR2 YYEEEE. V shed 5 bases and J shed 1 base, with 9 bases lying between them. CDR3 sequence reads: CASRPDSQETQYF. Written as DNA, the CDR3 is TGTGCCAGCAGGCCTGACAGCCAAGAGACCCAGTACTTC. Full variable domain (rest looked up from reference TRBV5-6 and TRBJ2-5): DAGVTQSPTHLIKTRGQQVTLRCSPKSGHDTVSWYQQALGQGPQFIFQYYEEEERQRGNFPDRFSGHQFPNYSSELNVNALLLGDSALYLCASRPDSQETQYFGPGTRLLVL.

This clone was detected once. The J gene is TRBJ2-1, the V gene TRBV6-1; TRBD2 matches 7 bases. Germline V gene sequence: CDR1 MNHNS, CDR2 SASEGT. The CDR3 runs to 14 residues. The V gene end was trimmed by 8 bases and the J gene end by 1 base; junction bases not matched to a gene: 5. The chain's CDR3 is CASLEGGSYNEQFF. The CDR3 nucleotides read TGTGCCAGCCTGGAGGGAGGGTCCTACAATGAGCAGTTCTTC.

The rearrangement uses TRBV6-5 and TRBJ2-2; 8 bases align to TRBD2. With V trimmed by 4 bases and J by 1 base, 5 bases remained unmatched. The CDR3 has 16 amino acids. Per germline, CDR1 MNHEY and CDR2 SVGAGI. The CDR3 reads CASSFSGTRNTGELFF. As DNA, the CDR3 is TGTGCCAGCAGTTTTAGCGGGACGAGGAACACCGGGGAGCTGTTTTTT.

V and J are TRBV27 and TRBJ2-3; 10 bases match TRBD2. The CDR3 sequence is 15 residues long. CDR1 MNHEY and CDR2 SMNVEV come from the germline V gene (reference sequence). V shed 5 bases and J 3 bases; nucleotides not matched to a gene: 5. CDR3 sequence (DNA): TGTGCCAGCAGTCTACTAGCGGGACTGACAGATACGCAGTATTTT. Translation gives CASSLLAGLTDTQYF.

This clone was recorded only once. The rearrangement joins TRBV27 to TRBJ2-7; 12 bases map to TRBD2. The J segment lost 4 bases and the V segment lost 5 bases, leaving 6 bases of the junction unmatched. This CDR3 contains 15 residues. Germline values: CDR1 MNHEY, CDR2 SMNVEV (reference sequence). Here the CDR3 reads CASSPLTSGRYEQYF. CDR3 in DNA: TGTGCCAGCAGTCCGCTGACTAGCGGGAGATACGAGCAGTACTTC.

The chain couples TRBV5-1 to TRBJ2-7, with 7 nucleotides matching TRBD1. Germline-derived CDR1 and CDR2 are SGHRS and YFSETQ. Trimming took 4 bases from V and 4 from J; bases not matched to a gene: 2. This CDR3 region has 12 residues. DNA of the CDR3: TGCGCCAGCAGCACAGGGGCTTACGAGCAGTACTTC. Its translation: CASSTGAYEQYF.

CDR3: CASSHEREIMHTQYF. CDR3 coding DNA: TGTGCCAGCAGCCACGAGCGGGAGATCATGCATACGCAGTATTTT. The chain carries TRBV14 and TRBJ2-3, with 8 bases fitting TRBD2. The CDR3 loop spans 15 amino acids. Per germline, CDR1 SGHDN and CDR2 FVKESK. With V trimmed by 3 bases and J by 7 bases, 9 bases remained unmatched.

The chain is built from TRBV5-1 and TRBJ2-2; 14 bases fit TRBD2. After removal of 3 bases from V and 6 bases from J, the junction contained 7 bases not matched to a gene. The germline V gene encodes CDR1 SGHRS and CDR2 YFSETQ. This CDR3 region has 17 residues. For the CDR3, the DNA is TGCGCCAGCAGCTGGGCCGCGACTAGCGGGAGGGCCGGGGAGCTGTTTTTT. Amino acids: CASSWAATSGRAGELFF.

The V and J genes are TRBV2 and TRBJ2-4; possibly TRBD1 for D (6 bases). The CDR3 spans 14 residues. Trimming took off 1 base at V and 6 bases at J, with 10 bases between the two ends. In germline, CDR1 is SNHLY, CDR2 FYNNEI. The CDR3 is CASSEDREVNIQYF. CDR3 nucleotide sequence: TGTGCCAGCAGTGAAGACAGGGAAGTAAACATTCAGTACTTC.

The V and J genes are TRBV4-2 and TRBJ2-2; D not certain. V was clipped by 1 base and J by 1 base, with 7 bases between them. The CDR3 is 15 amino acids. Germline V lookup: CDR1 LGHNA, CDR2 YNFKEQ. CDR3 region: CASSQGLQNTGELFF. CDR3 DNA: TGTGCCAGCAGCCAAGGACTCCAGAACACCGGGGAGCTGTTTTTT.

J is TRBJ1-5 and V is TRBV27, with 7 bases that match TRBD1. Germline V gene data show CDR1 as MNHEY and CDR2 as SMNVEV (reference sequence). The trim removed 0 bases at V and 13 bases at J, leaving 6 bases unmatched. This CDR3 is built from 13 residues. CDR3 DNA sequence: TGTGCCAGCAGTTTATCGGGGGACAGCTCTCAGCATTTT. Amino acid sequence: CASSLSGDSSQHF.

The V gene is TRBV5-1, the J gene TRBJ1-4, with TRBD1 as a possible D gene (5 bases). This CDR3 spans 13 amino acids. Trimming pared 4 bases from V and 6 bases from J, leaving 10 bases between. Germline CDR1 reads SGHRS; CDR2 reads YFSETQ. The CDR3 bases are TGCGCCAGCAGCCCGGACACTGATGAAAAACTGTTTTTT. It is translated as CASSPDTDEKLFF.

The CDR3 DNA is TGTGCCAGCAGGGGCGGGACGGCGAACACCGGGGAGCTGTTTTTT. It codes for CASRGGTANTGELFF. This chain joins TRBV2 and TRBJ2-2, with TRBD2 as a possible D gene (6 bases). With 6 bases removed from V and 0 bases from J, the gap between germline ends came to 11 bases. Germline V lookup: CDR1 SNHLY, CDR2 FYNNEI. CDR3 length equals 15 residues.

The chain joins TRBV4-1 to TRBJ2-1, with D unresolved. Between the trimmed V and J ends, which lost 2 bases and 8 bases, there was a span of 7 bases. The V gene's germline CDR1 is MGHRA and CDR2 YSYEKL. This CDR3 is built from 12 residues. The CDR3 DNA is TGCGCCAGCAGCCAAAGAGTCCATGAGCAGTTCTTC. Translating it yields CASSQRVHEQFF.

This clone has just one count. This rearrangement joins TRBV5-4 to TRBJ2-5; 8 bases align to TRBD1. The germline V gene has CDR1 SGHNT and CDR2 YYREEE (reference sequence). The CDR3 length is 16 residues. The V and J ends lost 4 bases and 5 bases, in that order; junction bases with no gene match: 13. In DNA, the CDR3 is TGTGCCAGCAGCAAGAACCGACAGGGGATAGGGGAGACCCAGTACTTC. Its translation: CASSKNRQGIGETQYF.

This chain joins TRBV2 and TRBJ2-3; D is perhaps TRBD1 (5 bases). Germline V CDR1 and CDR2: SNHLY, FYNNEI. There are 13 residues in the CDR3. V lost 6 bases to trimming and J lost 2 bases, with 9 bases between them. CDR3 residues: CASRFGHTDTQYF. CDR3 nucleotide sequence: TGTGCCAGCAGGTTTGGACACACAGATACGCAGTATTTT.

The chain carries TRBV4-2 and TRBJ2-7; D ambiguous. V was pared by 0 bases and J by 2 bases, with 8 bases between. Per germline, CDR1 LGHNA and CDR2 YNFKEQ. This CDR3 is 14 amino acids long. CDR3 loop: CASSQDLAAYEQYF. The CDR3 coding sequence is TGTGCCAGCAGCCAAGATCTGGCAGCCTACGAGCAGTACTTC.

The chain joins TRBV25-1 to TRBJ1-1; TRBD1 agrees at 7 bases. CDR1 and CDR2 from the germline V gene are MGHDK and SYGVNS. Losses at the gene ends were 1 base for V and 6 bases for J; bases not matched to a gene: 5. The CDR3 totals 14 residues. As DNA, the CDR3 is TGTGCCAGCAGTGAATGGGGACAGCCTGCTGAAGCTTTCTTT. Residues: CASSEWGQPAEAFF.

The rearrangement links TRBV7-2 to TRBJ2-1; 13 bases are shared with TRBD2. The CDR3 has 17 amino acids. After removal of 5 bases from V and 0 bases from J, the junction contained 4 bases not matched to a gene. Germline V gene sequence: CDR1 SGHTA, CDR2 FQGNSA. The CDR3 here is CASSLRTSGSSYNEQFF. As DNA, the CDR3 is TGTGCCAGCAGCCTCCGGACTAGCGGGAGCTCCTACAATGAGCAGTTCTTC.

V gene TRBV6-5 combines with J gene TRBJ1-1; 7 bases are a match to TRBD1. Germline V gene sequence: CDR1 MNHEY, CDR2 SVGAGI. The ends lost 8 bases at V and 0 bases at J; junction bases unmatched: 6. The CDR3 has 14 residues. CDR3 protein: CASHSDRLNTEAFF. The CDR3 bases are TGTGCCAGCCACTCGGACAGGTTGAACACTGAAGCTTTCTTT.

The chain recombines TRBV5-4 with TRBJ2-1; 9 nucleotides match TRBD2. The CDR3 has 15 amino acids. Germline CDR1 and CDR2: SGHNT and YYREEE (reference sequence). V was pared by 0 bases and J by 2 bases, with 0 bases of the junction left unmatched. CDR3 nucleotides: TGTGCCAGCAGCTTGGCTAGCGGGGCCTACAATGAGCAGTTCTTC. Encoded protein: CASSLASGAYNEQFF.

The chain combines TRBV6-5 with TRBJ2-7; the match to TRBD1 covers 11 bases. The CDR3 has 15 residues. The V gene end was trimmed by 6 bases and the J gene end by 5 bases; junction bases not matched to a gene: 9. Per germline, CDR1 MNHEY and CDR2 SVGAGI. CDR3 nucleotides: TGTGCCAGCAGGAGGGGTGGGGACAGGGGGAACGAGCAGTACTTC. It specifies CASRRGGDRGNEQYF.

A single count supports this clone. This sequence joins TRBV15 and TRBJ1-1; D uncertain. The CDR3 spans 16 residues. V dropped 0 bases and J dropped 6 bases, with 17 bases sitting between them. Germline-derived CDR1 and CDR2 are LNHNV and YYDKDF (reference sequence). The CDR3 protein is CATSRDERRARAEAFF. The CDR3 DNA is TGTGCCACCAGCAGAGATGAGAGGAGGGCCCGAGCTGAAGCTTTCTTT.